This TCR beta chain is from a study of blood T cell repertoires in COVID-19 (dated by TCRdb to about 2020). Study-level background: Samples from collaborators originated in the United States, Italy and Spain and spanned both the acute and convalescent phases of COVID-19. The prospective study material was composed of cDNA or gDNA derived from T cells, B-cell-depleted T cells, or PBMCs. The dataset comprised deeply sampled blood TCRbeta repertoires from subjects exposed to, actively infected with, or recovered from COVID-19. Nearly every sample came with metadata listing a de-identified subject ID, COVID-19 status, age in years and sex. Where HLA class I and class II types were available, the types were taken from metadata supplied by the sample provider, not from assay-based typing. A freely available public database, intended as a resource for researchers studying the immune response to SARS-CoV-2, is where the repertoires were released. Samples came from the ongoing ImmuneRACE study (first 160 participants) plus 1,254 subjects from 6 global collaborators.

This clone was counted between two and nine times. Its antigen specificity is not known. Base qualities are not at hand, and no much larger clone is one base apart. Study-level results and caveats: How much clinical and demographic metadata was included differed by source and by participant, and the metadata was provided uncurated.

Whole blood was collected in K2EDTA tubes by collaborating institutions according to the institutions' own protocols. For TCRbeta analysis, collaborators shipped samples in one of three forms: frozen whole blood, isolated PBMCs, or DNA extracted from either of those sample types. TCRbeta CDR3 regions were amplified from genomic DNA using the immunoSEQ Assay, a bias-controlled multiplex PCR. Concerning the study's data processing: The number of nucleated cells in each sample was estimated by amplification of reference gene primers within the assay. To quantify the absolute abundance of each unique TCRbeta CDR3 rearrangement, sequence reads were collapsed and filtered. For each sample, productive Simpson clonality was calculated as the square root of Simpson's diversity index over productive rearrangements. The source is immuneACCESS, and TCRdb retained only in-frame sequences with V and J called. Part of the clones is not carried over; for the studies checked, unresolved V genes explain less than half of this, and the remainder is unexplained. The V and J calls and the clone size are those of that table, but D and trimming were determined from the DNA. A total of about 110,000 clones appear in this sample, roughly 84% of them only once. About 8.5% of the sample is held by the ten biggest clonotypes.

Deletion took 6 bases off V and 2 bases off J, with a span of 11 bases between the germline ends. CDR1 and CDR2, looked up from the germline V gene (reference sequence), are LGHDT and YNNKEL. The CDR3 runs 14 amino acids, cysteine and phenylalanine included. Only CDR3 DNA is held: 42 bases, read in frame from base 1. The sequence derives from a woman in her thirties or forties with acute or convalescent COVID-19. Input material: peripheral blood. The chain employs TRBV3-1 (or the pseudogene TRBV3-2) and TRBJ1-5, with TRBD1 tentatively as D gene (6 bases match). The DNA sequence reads TGTGCCAGCAGTCCGGCAGGGGGCAATCAGCCCCAGCATTTT. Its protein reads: CASSPAGGNQPQHF.